This T cell receptor (beta chain) was captured by sequencing in a study of T cell clonotyping in hematopoietic cell transplantation. On the study more broadly: Recipient samples before transplant were obtained post-cytoreduction. Study-level points and caveats: At the given depth, recipient repertoires were over 95% de novo clonotypes.

Using immunoSEQ multiplex PCR, the repertoire was profiled, and TCRdb retains in-frame clones only, with some absent. The table lists over 10,000 clones, over 80% of them singletons. Details on this clone: Antigen: not known.

V gave up 3 bases and J gave up 0 bases, with 13 bases separating them. The CDR3 totals 15 residues. Germline V lookup: CDR1 SGHDT, CDR2 YYEEEE. Time point: recipient sample about 28 days before transplant, after cytoreduction. Recipients were bled about 28 days pretransplant and at posttransplant days 30, 100, 180. The V and J genes are TRBV5-6 and TRBJ2-7; D is perhaps TRBD1 (5 bases). This receptor was identified in a man in his 60s with acute myeloid leukemia. Some clones in this sample may be carry-over from other donors' samples. The specimen was peripheral blood mononuclear cells, collected before stem cell transplant. The CDR3 region has the DNA TGTGCCAGCAGCTCCCCCGGACATCGCTCCTACGAGCAGTACTTC. This encodes CASSSPGHRSYEQYF. Full variable domain (missing parts from reference TRBV5-6 and TRBJ2-7): DAGVTQSPTHLIKTRGQQVTLRCSPKSGHDTVSWYQQALGQGPQFIFQYYEEEERQRGNFPDRFSGHQFPNYSSELNVNALLLGDSALYLCASSSPGHRSYEQYFGPGTRLTVT.